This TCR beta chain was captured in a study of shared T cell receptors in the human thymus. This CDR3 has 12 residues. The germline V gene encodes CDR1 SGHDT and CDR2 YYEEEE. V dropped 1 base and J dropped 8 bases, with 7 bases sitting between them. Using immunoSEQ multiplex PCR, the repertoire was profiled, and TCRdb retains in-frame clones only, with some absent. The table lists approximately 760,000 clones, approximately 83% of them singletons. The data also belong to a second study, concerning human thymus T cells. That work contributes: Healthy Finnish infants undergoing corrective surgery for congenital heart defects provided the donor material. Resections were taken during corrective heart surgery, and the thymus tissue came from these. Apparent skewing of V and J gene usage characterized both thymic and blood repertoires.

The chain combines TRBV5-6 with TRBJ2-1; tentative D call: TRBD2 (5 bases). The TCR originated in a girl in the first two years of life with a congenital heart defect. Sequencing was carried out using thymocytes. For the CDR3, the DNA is TGTGCCAGCAGCTTGCTAGCCCATGAGCAGTTCTTC. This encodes CASSLLAHEQFF.